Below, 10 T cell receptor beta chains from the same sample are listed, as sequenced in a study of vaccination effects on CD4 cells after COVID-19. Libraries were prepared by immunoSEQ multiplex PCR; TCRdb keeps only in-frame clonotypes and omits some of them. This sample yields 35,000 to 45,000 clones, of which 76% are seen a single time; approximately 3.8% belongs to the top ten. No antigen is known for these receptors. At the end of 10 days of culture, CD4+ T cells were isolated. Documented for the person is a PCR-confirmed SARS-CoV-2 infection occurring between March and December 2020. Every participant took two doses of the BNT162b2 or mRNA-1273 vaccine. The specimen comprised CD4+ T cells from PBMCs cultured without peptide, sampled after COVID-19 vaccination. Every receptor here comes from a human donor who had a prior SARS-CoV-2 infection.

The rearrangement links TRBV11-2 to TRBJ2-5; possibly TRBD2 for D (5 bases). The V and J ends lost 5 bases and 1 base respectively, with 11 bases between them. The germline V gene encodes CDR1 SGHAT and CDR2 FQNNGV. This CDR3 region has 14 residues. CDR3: CASSPRTAQETQYF. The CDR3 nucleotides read TGTGCCAGCAGCCCACGGACTGCCCAAGAGACCCAGTACTTC.

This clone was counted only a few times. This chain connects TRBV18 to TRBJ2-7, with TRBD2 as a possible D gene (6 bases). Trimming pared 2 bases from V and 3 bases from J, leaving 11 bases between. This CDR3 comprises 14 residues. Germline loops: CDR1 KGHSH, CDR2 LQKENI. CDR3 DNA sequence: TGTGCCAGCTCACCATCAGGGACTGTCTACGAGCAGTACTTC. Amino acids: CASSPSGTVYEQYF. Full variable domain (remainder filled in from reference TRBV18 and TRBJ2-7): NAGVMQNPRHLVRRRGQEARLRCSPMKGHSHVYWYRQLPEEGLKFMVYLQKENIIDESGMPKERFSAEFPKEGPSILRIQQVVRGDSAAYFCASSPSGTVYEQYFGPGTRLTVT.

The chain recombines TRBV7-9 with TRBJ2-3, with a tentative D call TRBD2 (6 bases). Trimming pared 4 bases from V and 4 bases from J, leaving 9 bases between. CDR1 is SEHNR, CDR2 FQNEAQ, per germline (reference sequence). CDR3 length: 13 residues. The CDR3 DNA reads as TGTGCCAGCAGCTGGGGAGGAGCAGATACGCAGTATTTT. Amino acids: CASSWGGADTQYF.

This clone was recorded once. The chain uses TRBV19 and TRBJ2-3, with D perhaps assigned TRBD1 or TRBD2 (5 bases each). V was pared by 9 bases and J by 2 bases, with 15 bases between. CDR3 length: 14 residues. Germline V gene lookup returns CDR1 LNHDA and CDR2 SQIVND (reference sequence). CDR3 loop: CASTAWGNTDTQYF. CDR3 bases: TGTGCCAGCACCGCTTGGGGGAACACAGATACGCAGTATTTT. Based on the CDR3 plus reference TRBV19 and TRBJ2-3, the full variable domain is DGGITQSPKYLFRKEGQNVTLSCEQNLNHDAMYWYRQDPGQGLRLIYYSQIVNDFQKGDIAEGYSVSREKKESFPLTVTSAQKNPTAFYLCASTAWGNTDTQYFGPGTRLTVL.

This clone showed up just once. This CDR3 is CASSQVVPGTGGPQPQHF. CDR3 coding DNA: TGTGCCAGCAGCCAAGTCGTCCCCGGGACAGGGGGCCCTCAGCCCCAGCATTTT. This chain links TRBV4-2 with TRBJ1-5; 12 positions match TRBD1. This CDR3 is 18 amino acids long. Trimming at V came to 1 base and at J to 6 bases, leaving 10 bases not matched to a gene. Per the germline V gene, CDR1 is LGHNA and CDR2 is YNFKEQ.

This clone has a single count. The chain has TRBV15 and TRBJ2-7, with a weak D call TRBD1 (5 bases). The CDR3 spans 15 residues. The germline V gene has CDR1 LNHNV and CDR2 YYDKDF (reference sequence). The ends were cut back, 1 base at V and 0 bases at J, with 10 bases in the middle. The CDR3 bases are TGTGCCACCAGCAGAGGCCCAAGGGGCTCCTACGAGCAGTACTTC. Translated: CATSRGPRGSYEQYF.

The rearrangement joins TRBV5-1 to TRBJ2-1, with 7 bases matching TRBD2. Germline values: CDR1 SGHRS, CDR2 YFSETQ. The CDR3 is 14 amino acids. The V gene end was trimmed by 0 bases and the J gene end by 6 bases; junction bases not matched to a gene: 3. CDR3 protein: CASSLVGGSNEQFF. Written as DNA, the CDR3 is TGCGCCAGCAGCTTGGTGGGGGGGAGCAATGAGCAGTTCTTC.

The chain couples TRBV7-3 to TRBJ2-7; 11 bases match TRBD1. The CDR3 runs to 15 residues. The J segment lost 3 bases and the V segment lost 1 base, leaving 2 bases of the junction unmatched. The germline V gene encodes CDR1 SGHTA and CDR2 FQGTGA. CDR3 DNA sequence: TGTGCCAGCAGCTTAAGCGGGACAGGGGGCTACGAGCAGTACTTC. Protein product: CASSLSGTGGYEQYF.

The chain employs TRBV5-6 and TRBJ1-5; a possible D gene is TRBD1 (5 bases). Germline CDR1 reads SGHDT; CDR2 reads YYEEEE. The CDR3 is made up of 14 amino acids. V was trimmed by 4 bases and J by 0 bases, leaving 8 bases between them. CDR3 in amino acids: CASSVDSSNQPQHF. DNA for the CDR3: TGTGCCAGCAGCGTTGACAGTAGCAATCAGCCCCAGCATTTT.

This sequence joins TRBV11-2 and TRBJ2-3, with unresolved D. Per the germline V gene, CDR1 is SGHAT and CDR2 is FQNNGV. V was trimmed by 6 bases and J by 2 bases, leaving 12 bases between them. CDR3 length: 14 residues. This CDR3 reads CASRARHPTDTQYF. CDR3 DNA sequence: TGTGCCAGCAGGGCTCGGCACCCCACAGATACGCAGTATTTT. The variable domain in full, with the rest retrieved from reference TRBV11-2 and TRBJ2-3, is EAGVAQSPRYKIIEKRQSVAFWCNPISGHATLYWYQQILGQGPKLLIQFQNNGVVDDSQLPKDRFSAERLKGVDSTLKIQPAKLEDSAVYLCASRARHPTDTQYFGPGTRLTVL.